Shown below are 18 T cell receptor beta chains from a single sample sequenced in a study of response to subunit inactivated influenza vaccine. TCRdb re-called the RT-PCR reads through MiXCR, storing one row per CDR3 protein. The sample yields 500,000 to 600,000 distinct CDR3 sequences, about 11% seen once. These same records also appear under a second study, on T cells expressing NK-cell markers. As reported in that work: With UMIs, 5'RACE template switching was used to make TCR beta cDNA.

Sequencing used PBMCs from blood, obtained on the day of vaccination. These receptors originate from a man in his fifties or sixties who received an inactivated influenza vaccine.

As DNA, the CDR3 is TGTGCCAGCAGTTTATGGCAGGGAGTCACAGATACGCAGTATTTT. It translates to CASSLWQGVTDTQYF. This chain links TRBV27 with TRBJ2-3; D is possibly TRBD1 or TRBD2 (5 bases each). V lost 1 base and J 2 bases, leaving 10 bases between the germline ends. Germline V gene lookup returns CDR1 MNHEY and CDR2 SMNVEV (reference sequence). CDR3 length: 15 residues.

This clonotype was seen only a few times. The CDR3 nucleotides are TGCGCCAGCAGCCAAGGGACAGGGGCTGGAAACACCATATATTTT. Protein: CASSQGTGAGNTIYF. This rearrangement joins TRBV4-3 to TRBJ1-3, with 9 bases lining up with TRBD1. Germline V gene lookup returns CDR1 LGHNA and CDR2 YSLEER. Unmatched junction bases numbered 0, after V lost 1 base and J lost 2 bases. The CDR3 sequence is 15 residues long.

The genes are TRBV7-9 and TRBJ2-1; D not certain. Trimming removed 6 bases at V and 8 bases at J, with 11 bases between. The CDR3 sequence is 12 residues long. Germline V gives CDR1 SEHNR, CDR2 FQNEAQ (reference sequence). The CDR3 spells CASRQRRDEQFF. The DNA for the CDR3 is TGTGCCAGCAGGCAGAGAAGGGATGAGCAGTTCTTC.

This rearrangement joins TRBV24-1 to TRBJ2-7, with D tentatively TRBD1 (6 bases). V was shortened by 3 bases and J by 3 bases, with 11 bases between the two germline ends. CDR3 length: 14 amino acids. Per the germline V gene, CDR1 is KGHDR and CDR2 is SFDVKD. The CDR3 is CATSDPGEGYEQYF. The DNA of the CDR3 is TGTGCCACCAGTGATCCAGGGGAAGGCTACGAGCAGTACTTC.

The chain carries TRBV6-1 and TRBJ2-3; D may correspond to TRBD1 or TRBD2 (6 bases each). V lost 6 bases and J lost 2, with 12 bases in between. The CDR3 loop spans 14 amino acids. Germline V gives CDR1 MNHNS, CDR2 SASEGT. The CDR3 protein is CASREGGPTDTQYF. The CDR3 nucleotides are TGTGCCAGCAGGGAGGGGGGTCCCACAGATACGCAGTATTTT.

This sequence joins TRBV5-1 and TRBJ2-7; a weak D match, TRBD1 (7 bases). The CDR3 loop spans 18 amino acids. Germline V gene lookup returns CDR1 SGHRS and CDR2 YFSETQ. V dropped 0 bases and J dropped 5 bases, with 24 bases sitting between them. The CDR3 is CASSLGVVLQGGENEQYF. Written as DNA, the CDR3 is TGCGCCAGCAGCTTGGGGGTGGTGTTGCAGGGGGGAGAAAACGAGCAGTACTTC.

This clonotype has more than one count but fewer than ten. V gene TRBV7-2 combines with J gene TRBJ2-2; possible D gene TRBD2, 5 bases. Germline-derived CDR1 and CDR2 are SGHTA and FQGNSA. The length of the CDR3 is 15 residues. Trimming removed 0 bases from V and 6 bases from J, with 11 bases in between. The CDR3 bases are TGTGCCAGCAGCTTAGCCGAACTAGTTTCCGGGGAGCTGTTTTTT. Protein product: CASSLAELVSGELFF.

The CDR3 loop is CAISEARSGRDNEQFF. The CDR3, as DNA: TGTGCCATCAGTGAGGCGCGGAGCGGGAGGGACAATGAGCAGTTCTTC. The gene calls are TRBV10-3 and TRBJ2-1; 10 bases align to TRBD2. The germline CDR1 and CDR2 sequences are ENHRY and SYGVKD. Trimming cost V 2 bases and J 5 bases; bases outside gene matches: 6. The length of the CDR3 is 16 residues.

Ten or more counts support this clonotype. The chain has TRBV28 and TRBJ2-7, with D possibly being TRBD2 (6 bases). Germline CDR1 is MDHEN and CDR2 is SYDVKM. V was trimmed by 5 bases and J by 4 bases, leaving 15 bases between them. The CDR3 covers 14 residues. This CDR3 reads CASSPLTRPYEQYF. Here the CDR3 DNA reads TGTGCCAGCAGTCCTTTGACTAGACCTTACGAGCAGTACTTC. Supplemented by reference TRBV28 and TRBJ2-7, the full variable domain reads DVKVTQSSRYLVKRTGEKVFLECVQDMDHENMFWYRQDPGLGLRLIYFSYDVKMKEKGDIPEGYSVSREKKERFSLILESASTNQTSMYLCASSPLTRPYEQYFGPGTRLTVT.

The J gene is TRBJ1-1, the V gene TRBV10-3; the D gene is possibly TRBD1 (6 bases). The CDR3 has 16 amino acids. Germline V gene data show CDR1 as ENHRY and CDR2 as SYGVKD. The germline V and J ends were trimmed by 4 bases and 1 base, with 16 bases remaining between them. This CDR3 reads CAISASGGGRNTEAFF. CDR3 nucleotide sequence: TGTGCCATCAGTGCCTCGGGGGGCGGGAGGAACACTGAAGCTTTCTTT.

There are a few counts of this clonotype. This chain connects TRBV20-1 to TRBJ2-4; 9 bases align to TRBD1. From germline, CDR1 is DFQATT and CDR2 SNEGSKA (reference sequence). Trimming removed 4 bases from V and 6 bases from J; junction bases left unmatched: 7. The length of the CDR3 is 14 residues. The CDR3 is CSAIPGQGRNIQYF. For the CDR3, the DNA is TGCAGTGCTATCCCGGGACAGGGAAGAAACATTCAGTACTTC.

The V gene is TRBV28, the J gene TRBJ2-1, with D possibly matching TRBD1 (6 bases). Germline V gene lookup returns CDR1 MDHEN and CDR2 SYDVKM. The CDR3 has 16 amino acids. V was cut by 6 bases and J by 2 bases, with 17 bases left in between. For the CDR3, the DNA is TGTGCCAGCAGCCGGGGACACTTCGGGGCCTACAATGAGCAGTTCTTC. Protein: CASSRGHFGAYNEQFF.

The rearrangement uses TRBV15 and TRBJ2-7; D gene ambiguous. The CDR3 contains 14 residues. Per germline, CDR1 LNHNV and CDR2 YYDKDF (reference sequence). The V gene lost 3 bases and the J gene lost 0 bases, with 9 bases spanning the gap. DNA for the CDR3: TGTGCCACCAGCAGTCTCCAAAGCTCCTACGAGCAGTACTTC. Translating gives CATSSLQSSYEQYF.

This clonotype was seen many times. The DNA of the CDR3 is TGCGCCAGCAGCAACACCTACGAGCAGTACTTC. Its translation is CASSNTYEQYF. V is TRBV5-1 and J is TRBJ2-7; no firm D call. Trimming took off 4 bases at V and 2 bases at J, with 4 bases between the two ends. Per germline, CDR1 SGHRS and CDR2 YFSETQ. CDR3 length: 11 residues.

J is TRBJ1-1 and V is TRBV7-9; D is unresolved. Germline V gene data show CDR1 as SEHNR and CDR2 as FQNEAQ (reference sequence). This CDR3 is 14 amino acids long. V gave up 5 bases and J gave up 2 bases, with 12 bases separating them. CDR3 DNA sequence: TGTGCCAGCAGCCGTAGGGCAGATAACACTGAAGCTTTCTTT. It translates to CASSRRADNTEAFF.

The sample holds many counts of this clonotype. The chain recombines TRBV27 with TRBJ2-1; D perhaps matches TRBD2 (6 bases). Germline V gene lookup returns CDR1 MNHEY and CDR2 SMNVEV (reference sequence). V lost 0 bases and J 10 bases, leaving 13 bases between the germline ends. This CDR3 is built from 14 residues. The CDR3 here is CASSLSASAGEQFF. The CDR3 DNA sequence: TGTGCCAGCAGTTTATCAGCTAGCGCCGGAGAGCAGTTCTTC.

As concerns this clonotype: A much larger clone is a single base away; this may be a read error. The V and J genes are TRBV5-1 and TRBJ1-2; D gene uncertain. This CDR3 is built from 14 residues. Germline CDR1 SGHRS, CDR2 YFSETQ. The CDR3 here is CASSLADQSRGYAF. The CDR3 region has the DNA TGCGCCAGCAGCTTGGCCGATCAGAGTAGAGGCTACGCCTTC.

With regard to this clonotype: At one of its ends the junction is not consistent with the germline gene, which may arise from a read error. The chain recombines TRBV20-1 with TRBJ2-2, with 7 bases matching TRBD1. This CDR3 is built from 13 residues. Per the germline V gene, CDR1 is DFQATT and CDR2 is SNEGSKA (reference sequence). CDR3 residues: CSALDRATGELVF. CDR3 nucleotide sequence: TGCAGTGCTCTCGACAGGGCGACCGGGGAGCTGGTTTTT.